This record covers a single TCR beta chain. Antigen: not known. Noted time point: patch test 3, about 24 weeks after DPC sensitization. Documented treatment: therapeutic diphenylcyclopropenone sensitization with weekly scalp DPC. Blood was collected ahead of every patch test applied. Patients had alopecia, were aged 18 to 70, and were not pregnant. TCRdb used MiXCR to reprocess the RACE reads, holding one entry per CDR3 protein. This table has around 200,000 distinct CDR3 sequences, under 25% appearing once. Trimming left V 1 base short and J 4 bases short, with 5 bases between. This CDR3 is 13 amino acids long. Per germline, CDR1 SEHNR and CDR2 FQNEAQ (reference sequence). This entry comes from a study of human T cells and chemical hapten exposure. Study-level findings and limits: Counts of expanded TCRs (at PT1) showed a positive correlation with patch test score. TCRs whose frequency exceeded 1 in 1000 remained the same following DPC sensitization.

This receptor was identified in a woman in her thirties or forties with alopecia areata. Some clones in this sample may be carry-over from other donors' samples. This sequence joins TRBV7-9 and TRBJ1-5; D not certain. The starting material was whole blood, obtained in connection with sensitization to the hapten diphenylcyclopropenone (DPC). This CDR3 is CASSLEWNQPQHF. The CDR3 nucleotides read TGTGCCAGCAGCTTAGAGTGGAATCAGCCCCAGCATTTT.